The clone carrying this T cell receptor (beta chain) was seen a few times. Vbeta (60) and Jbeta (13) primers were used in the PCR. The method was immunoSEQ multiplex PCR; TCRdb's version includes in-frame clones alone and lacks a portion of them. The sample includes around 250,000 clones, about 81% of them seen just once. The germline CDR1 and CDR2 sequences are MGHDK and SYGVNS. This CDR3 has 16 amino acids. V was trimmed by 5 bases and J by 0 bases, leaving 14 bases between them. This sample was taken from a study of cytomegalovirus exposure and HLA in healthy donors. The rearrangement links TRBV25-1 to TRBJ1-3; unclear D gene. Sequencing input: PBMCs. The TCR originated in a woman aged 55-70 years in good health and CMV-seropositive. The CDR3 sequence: CASSPLPTRSGNTIYF. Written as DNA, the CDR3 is TGTGCCAGCAGTCCCTTGCCTACTCGCTCTGGAAACACCATATATTTT. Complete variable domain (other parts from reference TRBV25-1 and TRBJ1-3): EADIYQTPRYLVIGTGKKITLECSQTMGHDKMYWYQQDPGMELHLIHYSYGVNSTEKGDLSSESTVSRIRTEHFPLTLESARPSHTSQYLCASSPLPTRSGNTIYFGEGSWLTVV.